This is a list of T cell receptor beta chains from one sample in a study of vaccination and CD4 T cells after COVID-19. For these receptors, no antigen is known. MiXCR, run by TCRdb on the PCR reads, gives a single entry per CDR3 protein. The sample shows about 6,800 distinct CDR3 sequences, roughly 76% of them seen only once. The specimen sequenced was CD4+ T cells from blood, cultured in vitro. All receptors come from a human donor who had recovered from COVID-19. Each CDR3 is given with its conserved first and last residue. D genes are given only for firm matches. The size field is filled for only some rows; it gives once, few, many or a size class.

>.|10|TRBV6-1|.|TRBJ1-1
TGTGCCAGTGGGAGAACTGAAGCTTTCTTT
CASGRTEAFF
>.|14|TRBV11-1|.|TRBJ1-2
TGTGCCAGCAGCTTAGGTATCGGCGCGGGGGGCTACACCTTC
CASSLGIGAGGYTF
>.|17|TRBV19|.|TRBJ1-6
TGTGCCAGTAACATCGGGTCTTCGGGGGTTATTGGATCACCCCTCCACTTT
CASNIGSSGVIGSPLHF
>.|16|TRBV5-4|TRBD2|TRBJ2-5
TGTGCCAGCAAGACTAGCGGGAGGGCCTTTAGCGGGACCCAGTACTTC
CASKTSGRAFSGTQYF
>.|14|TRBV7-2|TRBD1|TRBJ1-5
TGTGCCAGCAGCCCAGGGGGGCGAAGTCAGCCCCAGCATTTT
CASSPGGRSQPQHF
>.|17|TRBV20-1|.|TRBJ1-4
TGCAGTGCAAAAGGACTGTCGAGAGGGGGGGCCAATGAAAAACTGTTTTTT
CSAKGLSRGGANEKLFF
>.|12|TRBV20-1|TRBD1|TRBJ2-5
TGCAGTGCCTTACAGGGGCGGCGGACCCAGTACTTC
CSALQGRRTQYF
>.|10|TRBV29-1|.|TRBJ1-1
TGCAGCGTGGACCACACTGAAGCTTTCTTT
CSVDHTEAFF
>.|15|TRBV7-2|.|TRBJ1-5
TGTGCCAGCAGCTTAATTTTCTATAGCAATCAGCCCCAGCATTTT
CASSLIFYSNQPQHF
>.|14|TRBV7-2|.|TRBJ2-2
TGTGCCAGCAGCTTAGCGCAGGGAGCCGGGGAGCTGTTTTTT
CASSLAQGAGELFF
>.|13|TRBV6-5|.|TRBJ1-5
TGTGCCAGCAGTTGGGACAGCAATCAGCCCCAGCATTTT
CASSWDSNQPQHF
>.|13|TRBV7-2|.|TRBJ1-1
TGTGCCAGCAGTCTTTATATGAACACTGAAGCTTTCTTT
CASSLYMNTEAFF
>.|13|TRBV7-6|.|TRBJ1-2
TGTGCCAGCAGCTTACCCGGGACGTATGGCTACACCTTC
CASSLPGTYGYTF
>few|17|TRBV28|TRBD2|TRBJ2-1
TGTGCCAGCAGAGAGGGGACTAGCGGGATCCCCTACAATGAGCAGTTCTTC
CASREGTSGIPYNEQFF
>.|15|TRBV24-1|TRBD2|TRBJ2-5
TGTGCCACCAGAGATAGCGGGAGGGCCGGGGAGACCCAGTACTTC
CATRDSGRAGETQYF
>.|14|TRBV27|.|TRBJ1-6
TGTGCCAGCAGTACGGGACGGGATAATTCACCCCTCCACTTT
CASSTGRDNSPLHF
>medium-sized|15|TRBV27|.|TRBJ2-7
TGTGCCACCTCGCGGGGGACAGGAGTCTCCTACGAGCAGTACTTC
CATSRGTGVSYEQYF
>.|13|TRBV6-1|.|TRBJ1-1
TGTGCCAGCAGGCTGGGGGTCGGCGCTGAAGCTTTCTTT
CASRLGVGAEAFF
>few|13|TRBV12-3/TRBV12-4|.|TRBJ2-1
TGTGCCAGCAGTCAGGGCGAGAACAATGAGCAGTTCTTC
CASSQGENNEQFF
>.|14|TRBV7-2|.|TRBJ2-7
TGTGCCAGCAGCTTATTTGGCGGGACCTACGAGCAGTACTTC
CASSLFGGTYEQYF
>.|13|TRBV2|.|TRBJ2-7
TGTGCCAGCACCCCCCGGGGCTACTACGAGCAGTACTTC
CASTPRGYYEQYF
>.|13|TRBV30|TRBD1|TRBJ2-7
TGTGCCTGGAGTCGGGACAGGGGGCTCGAGCAGTACTTC
CAWSRDRGLEQYF
>.|14|TRBV6-1|.|TRBJ1-1
TGTGCCAGCAGACGGACGGACATGAACACTGAAGCTTTCTTT
CASRRTDMNTEAFF
>.|15|TRBV20-1|.|TRBJ2-5
TGCAGTGCTAGGGGGGGCAGCTTGGGCGGAGAGACCCAGTACTTC
CSARGGSLGGETQYF
>.|12|TRBV7-2|.|TRBJ1-6
TGTGCCAGCAGCTTAGTTAATTCACCCCTCCACTTT
CASSLVNSPLHF
>.|16|TRBV7-9|TRBD2|TRBJ2-1
TGTGCCAGCAGCCCCCGGGGCCGCGGGAGGCGGAATGAGCAGTTCTTC
CASSPRGRGRRNEQFF
>.|14|TRBV27|TRBD1|TRBJ1-2
TGTGCCAGCACCCCCGCAGGGGGAAGCTATGGCTACACCTTC
CASTPAGGSYGYTF
>.|11|TRBV6-1|.|TRBJ2-7
TGTGCCAGCAGTGATGTTCGCGAGCAGTACTTC
CASSDVREQYF
>.|13|TRBV7-2|TRBD1|TRBJ1-1
TGTGCCAGCAGCCCACAGGGGGAGTTAGAAGCTTTCTTT
CASSPQGELEAFF
>.|13|TRBV6-1|TRBD1|TRBJ2-1
TGTGCCAGCAGTGAGGACAGGGGGCTCGAGCAGTTCTTC
CASSEDRGLEQFF
>.|15|TRBV7-2|.|TRBJ1-5
TGTGCCAGCAGCTTTAGCGTGAATAGCAATCAGCCCCAGCATTTT
CASSFSVNSNQPQHF
>.|16|TRBV7-6|.|TRBJ2-2
TGTGCCAGCAGCCGGAACCAAGGGGGAGCCACCGGGGAGCTGTTTTTT
CASSRNQGGATGELFF
>.|13|TRBV14|.|TRBJ1-2
TGTGCCAGCAGCCCAGTCGGCTTTGATGGCTACACCTTC
CASSPVGFDGYTF
>.|12|TRBV27|.|TRBJ1-2
TGTGCCAGCAGACTGGATTTTTATGGCTACACCTTC
CASRLDFYGYTF
>once|12|TRBV7-8|.|TRBJ2-3
TGTGCCAGCAGCTCCCGCCAAGATACGCAGTATTTT
CASSSRQDTQYF
>.|14|TRBV6-1|TRBD1|TRBJ1-3
TGTGCCATCAGTAGAACAGGGGATGGAAACACCATATATTTT
CAISRTGDGNTIYF
>large|13|TRBV20-1|.|TRBJ1-1
TGCAGTGCTAGTATAGGCAGGGACACTGAAGCTTTCTTT
CSASIGRDTEAFF
>.|15|TRBV20-1|TRBD2|TRBJ2-1
TGCAGTGCTAGAGATATGGGGGAGGGCCCAAATGAGCAGTTCTTC
CSARDMGEGPNEQFF
>.|16|TRBV6-1|TRBD1|TRBJ1-5
TGTGCCAGCAGTGAAGGGGGGGCAGGGGGGCATCAGCCCCAGCATTTT
CASSEGGAGGHQPQHF
>.|14|TRBV7-9|.|TRBJ1-2
TGTGCCAGCAGCCCAAGGGGACCTCCCTATGGCTACACCTTC
CASSPRGPPYGYTF
>.|13|TRBV19|.|TRBJ1-1
TGTGCCAGTAGTATAGAGATGTACACTGAAGCTTTCTTT
CASSIEMYTEAFF
>.|16|TRBV27|.|TRBJ2-4
TGTGCCAGCAGCGGGCCGAGGGGCTTAGCCAAAAACATTCAGTACTTC
CASSGPRGLAKNIQYF
>few|17|TRBV7-2|.|TRBJ1-2
TGTGCCAGCAGCTTAGAGGATAGCAGGCAATTTTTCTATGGCTACACCTTC
CASSLEDSRQFFYGYTF
>.|15|TRBV24-1|TRBD1|TRBJ2-7
TGTGCCACCAGTGATCCCCGGGACAGGTCCTACGAGCAGTACTTC
CATSDPRDRSYEQYF
>few|14|TRBV6-5|.|TRBJ1-1
TGTGCCAGCAGTTACTCGATCAACGACGCGGGAGCTTTCTTT
CASSYSINDAGAFF
>.|18|TRBV7-6|TRBD2|TRBJ2-1
TGTGCCAGCAGCTCCATACTAGCGGGAGGCCCCTCCTACAATGAGCAGTTCTTC
CASSSILAGGPSYNEQFF
>.|15|TRBV20-1|TRBD2|TRBJ2-7
TGCAGTGCTAGAGAGGGGTCTAGCGGGAGGTACGAGCAGTACTTC
CSAREGSSGRYEQYF
>.|16|TRBV6-1|TRBD1|TRBJ1-2
TGTGCCAGCAGAGGGGGGACAGGGATGGCCTTGGGCGGCTACACCTTC
CASRGGTGMALGGYTF
>.|14|TRBV20-1|TRBD1|TRBJ2-1
TGCAGTGCTCTCCGGGACAGGGGGGCGCATGAGCAGTTCTTC
CSALRDRGAHEQFF
>.|16|TRBV20-1|.|TRBJ2-6
TGCAGTGCTAGAGATATTCAGGGTTCTGGGGCCAACGTCCTGACTTTC
CSARDIQGSGANVLTF
>few|16|TRBV6-5|.|TRBJ1-6
TGTGCCAGCAGTTTAAGGCCCTACTCCTATAATTCACCCCTCCACTTT
CASSLRPYSYNSPLHF
>.|15|TRBV20-1|.|TRBJ1-2
TGCAGTGCTAGAGTTTGGGGGAGGGGGGTGGATGGCTACACCTTC
CSARVWGRGVDGYTF
>.|16|TRBV7-2|TRBD1|TRBJ1-3
TGTGCCAGCAGCTTAGGTTCCAGGGGGAATGGAAACACCATATATTTT
CASSLGSRGNGNTIYF
>.|15|TRBV6-5|TRBD1|TRBJ1-3
TGTGCCAGCAGTTACGACAGGGCCTCTGAAAACACCATATATTTT
CASSYDRASENTIYF
>.|14|TRBV20-1|.|TRBJ2-1
TGCAGTCCTCCGTTAGGGGACGAAGACAATGAGCAGTTCTTC
CSPPLGDEDNEQFF
>.|14|TRBV20-1|.|TRBJ2-7
TGCAGTGCCAATCCGTCGGGGCCTACCTACGAGCAGTACTTC
CSANPSGPTYEQYF
>few|15|TRBV24-1|TRBD2|TRBJ2-3
TGTGCCACCAGTGTGGGGGGGTCTGGCACAGATACGCAGTATTTT
CATSVGGSGTDTQYF